A selection of T cell receptor beta chains follows, all from one sample in a study of T cell repertoires in cytomegalovirus infection. Each CDR3 protein is one row after TCRdb ran MiXCR on the reads. The sample lists 250,000 to 300,000 distinct CDR3 sequences; about 18% were seen once. The sequenced sample consisted of CD8+ T cells from PBMCs. These receptors were obtained from a human donor in good health (CMV status not recorded). Some clones in this sample may be carry-over from other donors' samples. The CDR3 runs from the conserved cysteine through the conserved F or W. Fields, in order: J gene, D gene, V gene, clone size, CDR3 protein, CDR3 DNA. D genes are given only for firm matches. Expanded clones get a size class; other rows say once, few or many, or leave the size out.

TRBJ2-2	TRBD1	TRBV5-1	many	CASSYLTGMDTGELFF	TGCGCCAGCAGCTACCTGACAGGGATGGACACCGGGGAGCTGTTTTTT
TRBJ2-5	NA	TRBV7-2	few	CASSSWAGPTGETQYF	TGTGCCAGCAGCTCATGGGCCGGACCCACAGGGGAGACCCAGTACTTC
TRBJ2-7	TRBD1	TRBV27	few	CASSFPGDRLYEQYF	TGTGCCAGCAGTTTCCCCGGGGACAGACTCTACGAGCAGTACTTC
TRBJ2-3	TRBD1	TRBV12-3/TRBV12-4	NA	CASWDRVSDTQYF	TGTGCCAGCTGGGACAGGGTCTCAGATACGCAGTATTTT
TRBJ2-1	TRBD1	TRBV5-1	NA	CASSSPGTGSNEQFF	TGCGCCAGCAGCTCCCCCGGGACAGGGTCCAATGAGCAGTTCTTC
TRBJ2-1	NA	TRBV7-2	many	CASSHEYNEQFF	TGTGCCAGCAGTCATGAGTACAATGAGCAGTTCTTC
TRBJ2-7	NA	TRBV19	few	CASSMGISYEQYF	TGTGCCAGTAGTATGGGGATATCCTACGAGCAGTACTTC
TRBJ2-2	NA	TRBV4-1	NA	CASTNKGGSNAGELFF	TGCGCCAGCACCAACAAGGGGGGGAGTAACGCCGGGGAGCTGTTTTTT
TRBJ1-5	NA	TRBV11-3	few	CASSPWFNEGNQPQHF	TGTGCCAGCAGCCCCTGGTTTAACGAGGGCAATCAGCCCCAGCATTTT
TRBJ2-1	TRBD1	TRBV18	NA	CASSPGDRVNEQFF	TGTGCCAGCTCACCGGGGGACAGGGTCAATGAGCAGTTCTTC
TRBJ1-6	TRBD1	TRBV7-9	few	CASSLTGQSNSPLHF	TGTGCCAGCAGCTTAACGGGACAGAGTAATTCACCCCTCCACTTT
TRBJ1-1	NA	TRBV6-6	NA	CASSPARLNTEAFF	TGTGCCAGCAGTCCCGCACGATTGAACACTGAAGCTTTCTTT
TRBJ1-2	NA	TRBV12-3/TRBV12-4	few	CASSSPGSVYGYTF	TGTGCCAGCAGTTCCCCAGGGTCTGTCTATGGCTACACCTTC
TRBJ2-7	TRBD1	TRBV7-8	few	CASSLELDRGGFWYEQYF	TGTGCCAGCAGCTTAGAATTAGACAGGGGAGGTTTTTGGTACGAGCAGTACTTC
TRBJ2-7	NA	TRBV6-8	few	CASRSINEQYF	TGTGCCAGCAGAAGTATCAACGAGCAGTACTTC
TRBJ2-5	TRBD2	TRBV7-4	few	CASSWGGEETQYF	TGTGCCAGCAGCTGGGGAGGGGAAGAGACCCAGTACTTC
TRBJ1-2	NA	TRBV12-3/TRBV12-4	many	CASPGWGFDGYTF	TGTGCCAGCCCCGGTTGGGGGTTTGATGGCTACACCTTC
TRBJ2-1	TRBD1	TRBV5-8	few	CASSSGTGGFDEQFF	TGTGCCAGCAGCTCCGGGACAGGGGGCTTCGATGAGCAGTTCTTC
TRBJ2-3	NA	TRBV20-1	NA	CSARDKLGRGVGSTDTQYF	TGCAGTGCTAGAGATAAGTTGGGCCGAGGGGTCGGTAGCACAGATACGCAGTATTTT
TRBJ1-1	TRBD1	TRBV7-9	NA	CASSLVGQGALSPEAFF	TGTGCCAGCAGCTTAGTCGGACAGGGGGCTTTGTCTCCTGAAGCTTTCTTT
TRBJ2-1	NA	TRBV29-1	NA	CSVGPGAYNEQFF	TGCAGCGTTGGTCCAGGTGCCTACAATGAGCAGTTCTTC
TRBJ2-7	NA	TRBV6-1	many	CASSYRHDGYEQYF	TGTGCCAGCAGTTATCGCCACGACGGCTACGAGCAGTACTTC
TRBJ1-4	TRBD1	TRBV7-2	many	CASSLPGQGEKLFF	TGTGCCAGCAGCTTACCCGGACAGGGAGAAAAACTGTTTTTT
TRBJ2-2	TRBD1	TRBV6-1	many	CASSFSGTGVTGELFF	TGTGCCAGCAGTTTCTCCGGGACAGGGGTGACCGGGGAGCTGTTTTTT
TRBJ2-3	NA	TRBV7-9	few	CASSLKDTQYF	TGTGCCAGCAGCTTAAAAGATACGCAGTATTTT
TRBJ2-1	NA	TRBV6-6	few	CASSYGWGDYNEQFF	TGTGCCAGCAGTTACGGGTGGGGGGACTACAATGAGCAGTTCTTC
TRBJ2-2	NA	TRBV4-2	many	CASSQDLVGGATGELFF	TGTGCCAGCAGCCAAGATTTGGTCGGCGGGGCCACCGGGGAGCTGTTTTTT
TRBJ2-3	NA	TRBV2	many	CASTGTTSTDTQYF	TGTGCCAGCACGGGGACGACTAGCACAGATACGCAGTATTTT
TRBJ1-4	NA	TRBV27	NA	CASGSGHQANEKLFF	TGTGCCAGCGGGTCCGGACATCAGGCTAATGAAAAACTGTTTTTT
TRBJ2-1	NA	TRBV7-6	many	CASSLGLTVSSYNEQFF	TGTGCCAGCAGCTTGGGCTTGACTGTTTCCTCCTACAATGAGCAGTTCTTC
TRBJ2-7	NA	TRBV7-9	NA	CASSPRWQNSYEQYF	TGTGCCAGCAGCCCCCGATGGCAGAACTCCTACGAGCAGTACTTC
TRBJ1-5	NA	TRBV12-3/TRBV12-4	NA	CASSRPDRNQPQHF	TGTGCCAGCAGCCGCCCGGACAGAAATCAGCCCCAGCATTTT
TRBJ1-2	NA	TRBV7-8	many	CASSLGQRGGYTF	TGTGCCAGCAGCTTAGGTCAGAGGGGCGGCTACACCTTC
TRBJ1-2	NA	TRBV27	NA	CASSLWYTGRTIYGYTF	TGTGCCAGCAGTCTGTGGTACACCGGCCGAACTATCTATGGCTACACCTTC
TRBJ1-1	NA	TRBV6-5	NA	CASSPAAVRAFF	TGTGCCAGCAGTCCCGCAGCGGTCCGAGCTTTCTTT
TRBJ2-7	NA	TRBV20-1	NA	CSAETGTSYEQYF	TGCAGTGCTGAAACCGGGACATCCTACGAGCAGTACTTC
TRBJ1-2	NA	TRBV4-3	few	CASSQGPGLYYGYTF	TGCGCCAGCAGCCAAGGTCCGGGCCTATACTATGGCTACACCTTC
TRBJ2-5	TRBD2	TRBV19	many	CASSISREGEETQYF	TGTGCCAGTAGTATTAGCAGGGAGGGCGAAGAGACCCAGTACTTC
TRBJ2-5	NA	TRBV7-2	many	CASSLRAARQETQYF	TGTGCCAGCAGCTTACGGGCGGCAAGACAAGAGACCCAGTACTTC
TRBJ1-1	NA	TRBV2	many	CASSAGLNTEAFF	TGTGCCAGCAGTGCCGGCCTGAACACTGAAGCTTTCTTT
TRBJ2-5	NA	TRBV12-3/TRBV12-4	few	CASRGGIETQYF	TGTGCCAGCAGAGGGGGAATAGAGACCCAGTACTTC
TRBJ1-2	NA	TRBV6-2/TRBV6-3	few	CASSAGGGLNGYTF	TGTGCCAGCAGCGCTGGGGGGGGCCTCAATGGCTACACCTTC
TRBJ2-7	TRBD1	TRBV12-3/TRBV12-4	NA	CASSIRDREREQYF	TGTGCCAGCAGTATCCGGGACAGGGAGCGGGAGCAGTACTTC
TRBJ1-2	TRBD1	TRBV7-2	NA	CASSGDRSYGYTF	TGTGCCAGCAGCGGGGACAGGAGCTATGGCTACACCTTC
TRBJ2-3	TRBD2	TRBV7-9	few	CASAKNSGGDTQYF	TGTGCCTCCGCTAAGAATTCGGGGGGAGATACGCAGTATTTT
TRBJ2-1	TRBD2	TRBV9	few	CASSVSPGLAGGEPWDEQFF	TGTGCCAGCAGCGTTTCACCGGGACTAGCGGGGGGCGAACCTTGGGATGAGCAGTTCTTC
TRBJ2-3	NA	TRBV7-9	few	CASSLRTASTDTQYF	TGTGCCAGCAGCTTGCGGACAGCTAGCACAGATACGCAGTATTTT
TRBJ2-3	NA	TRBV7-2	many	CASSPSSASLSTDTQYF	TGTGCCAGCAGCCCAAGCTCCGCCTCTCTTAGCACAGATACGCAGTATTTT
TRBJ2-2	NA	TRBV7-9	NA	CASRLTGAPTGELFF	TGTGCCAGCAGGTTGACCGGGGCACCCACCGGGGAGCTGTTTTTT
TRBJ2-1	NA	TRBV6-2/TRBV6-3	once	CASRSTGGGIYNEQFF	TGTGCCAGCAGATCAACAGGGGGAGGGATCTACAATGAGCAGTTCTTC